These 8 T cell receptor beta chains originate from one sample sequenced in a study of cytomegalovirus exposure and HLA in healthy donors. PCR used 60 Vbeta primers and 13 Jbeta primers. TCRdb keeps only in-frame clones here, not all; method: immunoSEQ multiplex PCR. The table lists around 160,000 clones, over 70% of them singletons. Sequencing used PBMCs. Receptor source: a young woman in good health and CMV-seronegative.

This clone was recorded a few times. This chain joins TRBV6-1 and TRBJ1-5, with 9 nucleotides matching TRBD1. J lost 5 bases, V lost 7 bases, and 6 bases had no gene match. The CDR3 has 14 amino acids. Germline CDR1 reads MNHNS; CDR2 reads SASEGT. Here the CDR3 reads CASTLRDRDQPQHF. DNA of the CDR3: TGTGCCAGCACCCTGAGGGACAGGGATCAGCCCCAGCATTTT.

This CDR3 reads CASSLTGPPPETQYF. As DNA, the CDR3 is TGCGCCAGCAGTTTAACAGGGCCCCCTCCAGAGACCCAGTACTTC. The J gene is TRBJ2-5, the V gene TRBV5-1; TRBD1 might be the D (6 bases). The V end was cut by 5 bases, the J end by 4 bases, with 18 bases between. The CDR3 contains 15 residues. Germline lookup yields CDR1 SGHRS and CDR2 YFSETQ.

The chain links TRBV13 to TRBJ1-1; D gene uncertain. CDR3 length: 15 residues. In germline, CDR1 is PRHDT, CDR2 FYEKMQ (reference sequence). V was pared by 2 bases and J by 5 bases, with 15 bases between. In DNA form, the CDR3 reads TGTGCCAGCAGCTTATATATTGTGAGAAGAACTGAAGCTTTCTTT. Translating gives CASSLYIVRRTEAFF.

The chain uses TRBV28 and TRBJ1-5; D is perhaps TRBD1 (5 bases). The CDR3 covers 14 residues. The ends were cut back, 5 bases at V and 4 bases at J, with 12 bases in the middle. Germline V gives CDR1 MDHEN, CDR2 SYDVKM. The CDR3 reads CASSLPGMNQPQHF. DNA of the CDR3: TGTGCCAGCAGTCTCCCAGGGATGAATCAGCCCCAGCATTTT.

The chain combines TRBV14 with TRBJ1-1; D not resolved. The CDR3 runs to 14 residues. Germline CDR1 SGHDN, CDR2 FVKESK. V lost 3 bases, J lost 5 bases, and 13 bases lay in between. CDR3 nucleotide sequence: TGTGCCAGCAGCCAGGACCCCTCGGGGACTGAAGCTTTCTTT. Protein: CASSQDPSGTEAFF.

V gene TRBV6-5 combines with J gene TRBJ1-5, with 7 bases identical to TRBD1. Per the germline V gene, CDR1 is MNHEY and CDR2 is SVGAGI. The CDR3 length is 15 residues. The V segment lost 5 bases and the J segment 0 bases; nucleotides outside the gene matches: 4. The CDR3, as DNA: TGTGCCAGCAGTAACGACAGGGTTAGCAATCAGCCCCAGCATTTT. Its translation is CASSNDRVSNQPQHF.

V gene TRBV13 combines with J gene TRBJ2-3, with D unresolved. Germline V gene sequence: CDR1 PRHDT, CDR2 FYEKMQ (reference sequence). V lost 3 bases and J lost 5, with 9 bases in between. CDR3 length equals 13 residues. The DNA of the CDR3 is TGTGCCAGCAGCTTCTCTTTCGGAGATACGCAGTATTTT. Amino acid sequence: CASSFSFGDTQYF.

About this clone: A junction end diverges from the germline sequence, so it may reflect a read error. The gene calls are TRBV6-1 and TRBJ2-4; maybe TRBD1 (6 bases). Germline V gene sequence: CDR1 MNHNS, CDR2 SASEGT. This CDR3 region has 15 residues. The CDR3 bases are TGTGCCAGCATACAGGGTCGTCGGGCCAAAAACAGTCAGTACTTC. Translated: CASIQGRRAKNSQYF.